What follows is one T cell receptor (beta chain) and its context. This specimen comes from a study of blood T cell repertoires in COVID-19. Study details: Italy, Spain and the United States were the sources of the convalescent and acute COVID-19 samples. Sources were T cells, B-cell-depleted T cells, or PBMCs; the material itself was cDNA or gDNA.

Original processing notes: From reference gene primer amplification, estimates of nucleated cell counts were derived. Clones were read by immunoSEQ multiplex PCR, and TCRdb kept only the in-frame ones, dropping some. V and J calls and clone size follow that table, whereas D and trimming were derived from the DNA. The sample yields 100,000 to 150,000 clones, about four fifths seen once. CDR1 is SQVTM and CDR2 is ANQGSEA in the germline V gene. The CDR3 is 13 amino acids. V trimming: 6 bases; J trimming: 4 bases; junction bases outside the gene matches: 8. The chain has TRBV29-1 and TRBJ1-1, with TRBD1 identical over 7 bases. The material sequenced was peripheral blood. This clonotype was obtained from a woman in her sixties with active or convalescent COVID-19. As DNA, the CDR3 is TGCAGCGTGGACCCCCAGGGGGGCACTGAAGCTTTCTTT. It codes for CSVDPQGGTEAFF.